The 32 T cell receptor beta chains below come from one sample, sequenced in a study of T cells in Graves' hyperthyroidism and ophthalmopathy. Amplified TCR beta CDR3 regions came from RNA transcripts. First-round RT-PCR with HTBI primers amplified the TCR CDR3 region. TCRdb re-derived calls from the multiplex PCR reads in MiXCR, one entry per CDR3 protein. The table shows about half a million distinct CDR3 sequences, with 15% to 20% occurring only once. The sample consisted of blood. Receptor source: a man aged 35-49 years with Graves' ophthalmopathy.

The J gene is TRBJ1-1, the V gene TRBV24-1; D unclear. CDR1 is KGHDR, CDR2 SFDVKD, per germline. V lost 3 bases and J lost 12, with 19 bases in between. The CDR3 contains 14 residues. The CDR3 region is CATSDSLGSSGTFF. The CDR3 DNA follows: TGTGCCACCAGTGATAGTCTAGGCTCGTCGGGGACTTTCTTT.

The genes are TRBV5-1 and TRBJ1-6; maybe TRBD1 (6 bases). V dropped 5 bases and J dropped 10 bases, with 19 bases sitting between them. Germline lookup yields CDR1 SGHRS and CDR2 YFSETQ. The CDR3 extends over 15 amino acids. The CDR3 nucleotides are TGCGCCAGCAGTTTGACGGACAGCCAAGGCTCACCCCTCCACTTT. Residues: CASSLTDSQGSPLHF.

This clonotype was observed at least ten times. V usage is TRBV2 and J usage is TRBJ2-7; 9 bases are a match to TRBD2. With V trimmed by 4 bases and J by 2 bases, 0 bases remained unmatched. This CDR3 region has 13 residues. Germline V gives CDR1 SNHLY, CDR2 FYNNEI. The CDR3 spells CASSVAGAYEQYF. In nucleotides, the CDR3 is TGTGCCAGCAGTGTAGCGGGGGCCTACGAGCAGTACTTC.

V usage is TRBV19 and J usage is TRBJ2-1; 9 bases match TRBD2. V dropped 3 bases and J dropped 6; count of bases not matched to a gene: 6. Per the germline V gene, CDR1 is LNHDA and CDR2 is SQIVND (reference sequence). The CDR3 covers 15 residues. CDR3 DNA: TGTGCCAGTAGTATTCTTAGCGGGAGTGGCAATGAGCAGTTCTTC. Protein: CASSILSGSGNEQFF.

This chain joins TRBV7-9 and TRBJ2-2; tentatively, D is TRBD2 (6 bases). With 11 bases removed from V and 1 base from J, the gap between germline ends came to 11 bases. CDR3 length equals 13 residues. Germline CDR1 reads SEHNR; CDR2 reads FQNEAQ (reference sequence). CDR3: CASRRENTGELFF. The CDR3 DNA sequence: TGTGCCTCCCGGAGGGAGAACACCGGGGAGCTGTTTTTT.

This clonotype was counted a few times. The chain recombines TRBV18 with TRBJ2-7; D gene uncertain. The CDR3 loop spans 14 amino acids. Germline CDR1 KGHSH, CDR2 LQKENI. V was pared by 4 bases and J by 2 bases, with 12 bases between. The CDR3 DNA is TGTGCCAGCTCACTCAGACAAGACACCTACGAGCAGTACTTC. Translated: CASSLRQDTYEQYF.

This clonotype was detected ten times or more. The J gene is TRBJ2-5, the V gene TRBV6-2 or TRBV6-3, with 13 bases identical to TRBD2. The CDR3 is made up of 16 amino acids. The ends lost 0 bases at V and 5 bases at J; junction bases unmatched: 3. Germline assignment: CDR1 MNHEY and CDR2 SVGEGT. CDR3 protein: CASSYSRTSGSETQYF. The CDR3 DNA sequence: TGTGCCAGCAGTTACTCAAGGACTAGCGGGAGCGAGACCCAGTACTTC.

J is TRBJ2-7 and V is TRBV27, with D perhaps TRBD1 (7 bases). The CDR3 spans 15 residues. V was cut by 2 bases and J by 3 bases, with 14 bases left in between. CDR1 and CDR2 from the germline V gene are MNHEY and SMNVEV (reference sequence). The DNA for the CDR3 is TGTGCCAGCAGTTTAAGGGGGGACAGCCTCTACGAGCAGTACTTC. Protein: CASSLRGDSLYEQYF.

The J gene is TRBJ2-3, the V gene TRBV14; TRBD2 matches at 12 bases. The CDR3 has 17 amino acids. Germline lookup yields CDR1 SGHDN and CDR2 FVKESK. With 2 bases clipped from V and 2 bases from J, the junction kept 5 bases outside the gene matches. CDR3 coding DNA: TGTGCCAGCAGCCAACCGGGACTAGCGGGTAACACAGATACGCAGTATTTT. This codes for CASSQPGLAGNTDTQYF.

At least ten counts were recorded for this clonotype. CDR3 residues: CASSERAGGNTGELFF. The CDR3 nucleotides are TGTGCCAGCAGTGAACGAGCGGGAGGGAACACCGGGGAGCTGTTTTTT. The chain carries TRBV2 and TRBJ2-2; 9 nucleotides agree with TRBD2. The V gene end was trimmed by 2 bases and the J gene end by 1 base; junction bases not matched to a gene: 2. Per the germline V gene, CDR1 is SNHLY and CDR2 is FYNNEI. The CDR3 has 16 amino acids. Full variable domain (remainder filled in from reference TRBV2 and TRBJ2-2): EPEVTQTPSHQVTQMGQEVILRCVPISNHLYFYWYRQILGQKVEFLVSFYNNEISEKSEIFDDQFSVERPDGSNFTLKIRSTKLEDSAMYFCASSERAGGNTGELFFGEGSRLTVL.

In its sample, this clonotype was seen a few times. This chain uses TRBV3-1 with TRBJ1-1, with TRBD1 matching 9 bases. CDR3 size: 17 residues. With 1 base clipped from V and 10 bases from J, the junction kept 16 bases outside the gene matches. Germline CDR1 is LGHDT and CDR2 is YNNKEL (reference sequence). DNA of the CDR3: TGTGCCAGCAGCCAAGTTGGGCTGTGGACAGGGGAGGCGGGAGCTTTCTTT. Its protein is CASSQVGLWTGEAGAFF.

The table lists this clonotype with a few counts. The gene calls are TRBV20-1 and TRBJ2-3; 13 positions match TRBD2. Per germline, CDR1 DFQATT and CDR2 SNEGSKA (reference sequence). The CDR3 runs 15 residues. The trim removed 6 bases at V and 6 bases at J, leaving 9 bases unmatched. CDR3 coding DNA: TGCAGTGCCAAAAGGACTAGCGGGAGTTTGGATACGCAGTATTTT. Translating it yields CSAKRTSGSLDTQYF.

This clonotype was detected ten times or more. This chain uses TRBV2 with TRBJ1-6, with TRBD1 matching 11 bases. Germline CDR1 and CDR2: SNHLY and FYNNEI. The CDR3 consists of 15 residues. Trimming at V came to 6 bases and at J to 7 bases, leaving 5 bases not matched to a gene. CDR3 loop: CASRDRGLSNSPLHF. CDR3 nucleotides: TGTGCCAGCAGGGACAGGGGGCTTAGCAATTCACCCCTCCACTTT. Supplemented by reference TRBV2 and TRBJ1-6, the full variable domain reads EPEVTQTPSHQVTQMGQEVILRCVPISNHLYFYWYRQILGQKVEFLVSFYNNEISEKSEIFDDQFSVERPDGSNFTLKIRSTKLEDSAMYFCASRDRGLSNSPLHFGNGTRLTVT.

This clonotype has a handful of counts. This chain uses TRBV15 with TRBJ1-2; 7 bases are a match to TRBD1. With V trimmed by 1 base and J by 2 bases, 4 bases remained unmatched. Germline CDR1 is LNHNV and CDR2 is YYDKDF (reference sequence). The CDR3 extends over 15 amino acids. The CDR3 protein is CATSRGGGMNYGYTF. The DNA of the CDR3 is TGTGCCACCAGCAGAGGAGGGGGCATGAACTATGGCTACACCTTC.

Worth noting for this clonotype: A single base separates this from a much larger clone, so it may be a read error. The V gene is TRBV11-2, the J gene TRBJ2-1, with TRBD1 identical over 8 bases. This CDR3 region has 15 residues. CDR1 and CDR2 (germline): SGHAT, FQNNGV. The CDR3 sequence is CASSSDRDAYNEQLF. The DNA for the CDR3 is TGTGCCAGCAGCTCGGACAGGGACGCCTACAATGAGCAGCTCTTC.

At least ten counts were recorded for this clonotype. The chain joins TRBV18 to TRBJ2-1, with D maybe TRBD1 (6 bases). V was pared by 4 bases and J by 1 base, with 11 bases between. CDR1 is KGHSH and CDR2 is LQKENI in the germline V gene. The CDR3 loop spans 15 amino acids. The DNA for the CDR3 is TGTGCCAGCTCACTGGCACAGGGTTCCTACAATGAGCAGTTCTTC. This sequence encodes CASSLAQGSYNEQFF.

The chain couples TRBV10-2 to TRBJ2-7, with D uncertain. The CDR3 loop spans 12 amino acids. Germline assignment: CDR1 WSHSY and CDR2 SAAADI. V was clipped by 2 bases and J by 5 bases, with 7 bases between them. In DNA, the CDR3 is TGCGCCAGCAGTGAGATCCCCCACGAGCAGTACTTC. This codes for CASSEIPHEQYF.

Many counts were recorded for this clonotype. V usage is TRBV12-3 or TRBV12-4 and J usage is TRBJ2-1; 8 bases line up with TRBD2. With 7 bases clipped from V and 13 bases from J, the junction kept 24 bases outside the gene matches. The CDR3 is 17 amino acids. The CDR3 here is CASTTYAGTRPWKDQFF. The CDR3, as DNA: TGTGCCAGCACCACCTACGCCGGGACTAGGCCCTGGAAGGATCAGTTCTTC.

This clonotype was observed many times. The chain couples TRBV28 to TRBJ2-1, with D perhaps TRBD1 (6 bases). In germline, CDR1 is MDHEN, CDR2 SYDVKM. The CDR3 is 12 residues long. V was trimmed by 6 bases and J by 7 bases, leaving 10 bases between them. CDR3 amino acids: CASSPTGNEQFF. The CDR3 DNA follows: TGTGCCAGCAGCCCTACAGGGAATGAGCAGTTCTTC.

This clonotype was found many times. V usage is TRBV12-3 or TRBV12-4 and J usage is TRBJ1-6; possibly TRBD1 for D (5 bases). CDR3 size: 14 residues. Trimming cost V 4 bases and J 7 bases, with 11 bases left between them. CDR3 in DNA: TGTGCCAGCAGTTGGAGAGGGGCAAATTCACCCCTCCACTTT. Translating it yields CASSWRGANSPLHF.

The genes are TRBV6-4 and TRBJ1-5; 7 bases line up with TRBD1. Germline CDR1 is MRHNA and CDR2 is SNTAGT. The CDR3 is 15 residues long. Losses at the gene ends were 6 bases for V and 3 bases for J; bases not matched to a gene: 8. As DNA, the CDR3 is TGTGCCAGCAGCGGGGGACAGCAATACAATCAGCCCCAGCATTTT. Residues: CASSGGQQYNQPQHF.

This clonotype appeared many times. The gene calls are TRBV12-3 or TRBV12-4 and TRBJ1-5; D gene unclear. The CDR3 contains 17 residues. Trimming removed 2 bases from V and 3 bases from J, with 17 bases in between. This chain's CDR3 is CASSLKFLGGYNQPQHF. The CDR3, as DNA: TGTGCCAGCAGTTTAAAGTTCCTCGGCGGATACAATCAGCCCCAGCATTTT.

This chain uses TRBV5-1 with TRBJ1-2; 7 bases fit TRBD1. Germline-derived CDR1 and CDR2 are SGHRS and YFSETQ. The CDR3 runs to 13 residues. With V trimmed by 2 bases and J by 7 bases, 5 bases remained unmatched. The CDR3 protein is CASSFDRVAGYTF. In DNA form, the CDR3 reads TGCGCCAGCAGCTTTGACAGGGTCGCTGGCTACACCTTC.

This sequence joins TRBV7-9 and TRBJ1-1; D might be TRBD1 (5 bases). In germline, CDR1 is SEHNR, CDR2 FQNEAQ (reference sequence). Between the trimmed V and J ends, which lost 5 bases and 0 bases, there was a span of 16 bases. The CDR3 length is 16 residues. This chain's CDR3 is CASSVVGTLMNTEAFF. The CDR3 DNA is TGTGCCAGCAGCGTAGTTGGGACCTTAATGAACACTGAAGCTTTCTTT.

The chain employs TRBV20-1 and TRBJ1-1, with D uncertain. The V end was cut by 3 bases, the J end by 5 bases, with 13 bases between. There are 13 residues in the CDR3. Germline V CDR1 and CDR2: DFQATT, SNEGSKA (reference sequence). The CDR3 here is CSARRAGRTEAFF. As DNA, the CDR3 is TGCAGTGCTAGGAGGGCGGGCCGAACTGAAGCTTTCTTT.

This clonotype was detected ten times or more. The V gene is TRBV11-2, the J gene TRBJ1-2; D gene ambiguous. The CDR3 sequence is 12 residues long. The germline V gene encodes CDR1 SGHAT and CDR2 FQNNGV. Trimming stripped 4 bases from V and 4 bases from J, with 7 bases between. The CDR3 loop reads CASSSEAYGYTF. The CDR3, as DNA: TGTGCCAGCAGCTCGGAGGCCTATGGCTACACCTTC.

In its sample, this clonotype was seen many times. This chain joins TRBV28 and TRBJ1-1; D gene unclear. Per the germline V gene, CDR1 is MDHEN and CDR2 is SYDVKM. The length of the CDR3 is 14 residues. V lost 1 base and J 2 bases, leaving 8 bases between the germline ends. CDR3: CASSLFGFNTEAFF. CDR3 coding DNA: TGTGCCAGCAGTTTATTTGGGTTTAACACTGAAGCTTTCTTT.

The V call is TRBV9, the J call TRBJ2-7, with 7 bases aligning to TRBD2. This CDR3 has 15 residues. Trimming took 4 bases from V and 9 from J; bases not matched to a gene: 16. CDR1 is SGDLS, CDR2 YYNGEE, per germline. CDR3 in amino acids: CASSSDGGSTHGQYF. CDR3 bases: TGTGCCAGCAGCTCAGACGGGGGGAGCACGCACGGGCAGTACTTC.

This clonotype was found a few times. V is TRBV2 and J is TRBJ1-6; 8 bases are a match to TRBD1. Germline V CDR1 and CDR2: SNHLY, FYNNEI. The CDR3 is 13 amino acids. J gave up 10 bases and V 8 bases, and 7 bases lay outside the gene matches. The CDR3 sequence: CASRGQGRSPLHF. The CDR3 nucleotides are TGTGCCAGCCGCGGACAGGGTCGCTCACCCCTCCACTTT.

This clonotype was observed a handful of times. The V and J genes are TRBV5-1 and TRBJ1-3, with 8 bases fitting TRBD1. The CDR3 covers 18 residues. Germline loops: CDR1 SGHRS, CDR2 YFSETQ. V dropped 2 bases and J dropped 0; count of bases not matched to a gene: 10. The CDR3 reads CASSFGTGKKDSGNTIYF. The CDR3 DNA is TGCGCCAGCAGCTTCGGGACAGGAAAAAAGGACTCTGGAAACACCATATATTTT.

Remarks on this clonotype: A much larger clone lies one base from this, so it may be a read error. Because the CDR3 is missing its conserved closing phenylalanine or tryptophan, this is likely a read error. The CDR3 loop is CASNKESTNTGELFL. DNA of the CDR3: TGTGCCAGCAACAAAGAGAGTACGAACACCGGGGAGCTGTTTCTT. The genes are TRBV12-3 or TRBV12-4 and TRBJ2-2, with unresolved D. Trimming shortened V by 7 bases and J by 0 bases, and 12 bases separated the two germline ends. The length of the CDR3 is 15 residues.

Of note for this clonotype: This may stem from a read error, because a much larger clone lies one nucleotide away. The gene calls are TRBV30 and TRBJ1-4; unclear D gene. This CDR3 contains 15 residues. Germline loops: CDR1 GTSNPN, CDR2 SVGIG (reference sequence). The chain's CDR3 is CARRTADLWNEKLFF. The DNA of the CDR3 is TGTGCCCGGAGGACCGCGGACCTCTGGAATGAAAAACTGTTTTTT.